Each of the 20 T cell receptor beta chains below was sequenced from the same sample in a study of graft-versus-host responses after intestinal transplantation. Sequencing used immunoSEQ multiplex PCR; TCRdb keeps in-frame clones, though not all of them. The sample consists of some 100,000 clones, about 90% of them appearing once. Their antigens remain unidentified. The specimen comprised unstimulated CD8+ T cells sorted from spleen or lymph node cells, sampled before intestinal transplant. These TCRs come from a human donor who received an intestinal transplant.

CDR3 sequence reads: CASSVQVLSEVNEQFF. Here the CDR3 DNA reads TGCGCCAGCAGCGTACAGGTTTTGAGTGAGGTCAATGAGCAGTTCTTC. The chain is built from TRBV4-1 and TRBJ2-1; D possibly corresponds to TRBD1 (5 bases). Germline V gives CDR1 MGHRA, CDR2 YSYEKL. Trimming shortened V by 5 bases and J by 6 bases, and 20 bases separated the two germline ends. The CDR3 is 16 amino acids.

This chain joins TRBV19 and TRBJ1-2; no clear D. Per germline, CDR1 LNHDA and CDR2 SQIVND (reference sequence). The V gene lost 5 bases and the J gene lost 6 bases, with 10 bases spanning the gap. This CDR3 spans 12 amino acids. CDR3 DNA sequence: TGTGCCAGTAGTGGCAGCCGGGATGGCTACACCTTC. This translates into CASSGSRDGYTF.

This clone was recorded once. J is TRBJ2-3 and V is TRBV5-5; the match to TRBD1 covers 8 bases. V dropped 2 bases and J dropped 4; count of bases not matched to a gene: 3. Germline V gene data show CDR1 as SGHKS and CDR2 as YYEKEE (reference sequence). The length of the CDR3 is 14 residues. DNA for the CDR3: TGTGCCAGCAGCTTAGACAGGGGACCAGATACGCAGTATTTT. Protein sequence: CASSLDRGPDTQYF. Based on the CDR3 plus reference TRBV5-5 and TRBJ2-3, the full variable domain is DAGVTQSPTHLIKTRGQQVTLRCSPISGHKSVSWYQQVLGQGPQFIFQYYEKEERGRGNFPDRFSARQFPNYSSELNVNALLLGDSALYLCASSLDRGPDTQYFGPGTRLTVL.

Concerning this clone itself: This same CDR3 is encoded by further DNA sequences in the sample. The chain carries TRBV11-2 and TRBJ2-5; D gene ambiguous. Germline CDR1 and CDR2: SGHAT and FQNNGV. Trimming shortened V by 3 bases and J by 4 bases, and 3 bases separated the two germline ends. The CDR3 is 11 residues long. CDR3 sequence (DNA): TGTGCCAGCAGCTTGTTAGAGACCCAGTACTTC. Translated: CASSLLETQYF.

V and J are TRBV9 and TRBJ1-3; 7 bases agree with TRBD1. Germline CDR1 SGDLS, CDR2 YYNGEE. J gave up 4 bases and V 8 bases, and 18 bases lay outside the gene matches. This CDR3 contains 17 residues. The CDR3: CASSRDSIFGVGNTIYF. The CDR3 bases are TGTGCCAGTTCCCGGGACAGTATTTTTGGCGTCGGAAACACCATATATTTT.

Points on this clone: Other DNA variants within this sample encode the same CDR3. The chain recombines TRBV4-1 with TRBJ2-3, with 14 nucleotides matching TRBD2. J was trimmed by 2 bases and V by 4 bases; bases with no gene match: 11. Germline V lookup: CDR1 MGHRA, CDR2 YSYEKL. The CDR3 is made up of 19 amino acids. The CDR3 nucleotides read TGCGCCAGCAGCCGCAACACGGGACTAGCGGGGGCCATCACAGATACGCAGTATTTT. Residues: CASSRNTGLAGAITDTQYF.

The genes are TRBV9 and TRBJ2-2, with TRBD1 matching 8 bases. The V gene end was trimmed by 2 bases and the J gene end by 1 base; junction bases not matched to a gene: 7. The CDR3 spans 17 residues. Germline values: CDR1 SGDLS, CDR2 YYNGEE. CDR3 residues: CASSVSRDRKNTGELFF. The CDR3 DNA reads TGTGCCAGCAGCGTTAGCAGGGACAGGAAGAACACCGGGGAGCTGTTTTTT.

The sample holds one count of this clone. CDR3 coding DNA: TGCGCCAGCAGTGGTGAGCCTGTCGGGGAGCTGTTTTTT. Translating gives CASSGEPVGELFF. The rearrangement links TRBV10-2 to TRBJ2-2; D is ambiguous. V lost 4 bases and J 7 bases, leaving 10 bases between the germline ends. CDR1 is WSHSY, CDR2 SAAADI, per germline. This CDR3 spans 13 amino acids.

This clone has a single count. The V call is TRBV7-3, the J call TRBJ2-7; 11 positions agree with TRBD2. The CDR3 loop spans 15 amino acids. CDR1 is SGHTA and CDR2 is FQGTGA in the germline V gene. J lost 3 bases, V lost 5 bases, and 6 bases had no gene match. The CDR3: CASSLAGGSGYEQYF. The DNA of the CDR3 is TGTGCCAGCAGCCTAGCGGGAGGAAGTGGCTACGAGCAGTACTTC.

V is TRBV28 and J is TRBJ2-2; no clear D gene. The CDR3 spans 12 residues. The ends were cut back, 3 bases at V and 9 bases at J, with 8 bases in the middle. The germline V gene has CDR1 MDHEN and CDR2 SYDVKM. CDR3 loop: CASSFPLRELFF. The CDR3 nucleotides are TGTGCCAGCAGTTTTCCCCTAAGGGAGCTGTTTTTT.

The chain couples TRBV9 to TRBJ2-7; a weak D match, TRBD1 (6 bases). V lost 0 bases to trimming and J lost 2 bases, with 9 bases between them. The CDR3 runs to 14 residues. Per the germline V gene, CDR1 is SGDLS and CDR2 is YYNGEE. The DNA of the CDR3 is TGTGCCAGCAGCGTAGGACAGGCTGCCTACGAGCAGTACTTC. The encoded protein is CASSVGQAAYEQYF.

The V gene is TRBV7-9, the J gene TRBJ2-7; TRBD1 is a possible D gene (6 bases). Per germline, CDR1 SEHNR and CDR2 FQNEAQ (reference sequence). The CDR3 contains 15 residues. The V end lost 6 bases, the J end lost 4 bases, and 19 bases lay between the germline ends. CDR3 protein: CASRPDSLRFYEQYF. CDR3 sequence (DNA): TGTGCCAGCAGACCGGACAGCCTACGATTTTACGAGCAGTACTTC.

This clone has a single count. This chain links TRBV27 with TRBJ1-1; D call uncertain. CDR3 length equals 13 residues. Germline-derived CDR1 and CDR2 are MNHEY and SMNVEV (reference sequence). Trimming removed 3 bases from V and 8 bases from J, with 13 bases in between. The DNA for the CDR3 is TGTGCCAGCAGTTTGCCAGGCATCGCGGAAGCTTTCTTT. It is translated as CASSLPGIAEAFF.

This clone was seen only once. This chain connects TRBV6-4 to TRBJ1-3; maybe TRBD1 (5 bases). V gave up 6 bases and J gave up 0 bases, with 15 bases separating them. This CDR3 spans 16 amino acids. Germline V gene data show CDR1 as MRHNA and CDR2 as SNTAGT. The CDR3 spells CASSLGLKISGNTIYF. CDR3 DNA: TGTGCCAGCAGCCTGGGACTCAAAATCTCTGGAAACACCATATATTTT.

J is TRBJ1-4 and V is TRBV28; TRBD1 agrees at 7 bases. This CDR3 comprises 15 residues. The V gene's germline CDR1 is MDHEN and CDR2 SYDVKM. V lost 1 base, J lost 8 bases, and 7 bases stayed unmatched. The CDR3 bases are TGTGCCAGCAGTTTATTAGGGGGCTTGATGGAAAAACTGTTTTTT. Protein sequence: CASSLLGGLMEKLFF.

The rearrangement links TRBV7-6 to TRBJ2-2, with 10 bases fitting TRBD2. There are 16 residues in the CDR3. V dropped 5 bases and J dropped 6; count of bases not matched to a gene: 9. The V gene's germline CDR1 is SGHVS and CDR2 FNYEAQ. The CDR3 region is CASSVKAGGPAGELFF. The CDR3 DNA reads TGTGCCAGCAGCGTCAAAGCGGGAGGGCCGGCCGGGGAGCTGTTTTTT.

J is TRBJ2-3 and V is TRBV27; D perhaps matches TRBD1 (5 bases). This CDR3 spans 13 amino acids. The V end was cut by 7 bases, the J end by 4 bases, with 12 bases between. CDR1 and CDR2 (germline): MNHEY, SMNVEV (reference sequence). DNA for the CDR3: TGTGCCAGCATGGGGCAGTCCGCAGATACGCAGTATTTT. Translating gives CASMGQSADTQYF.

This clone was observed once. The chain carries TRBV13 and TRBJ1-2; 8 nucleotides align to TRBD1. V dropped 1 base and J dropped 8; count of bases not matched to a gene: 15. Germline CDR1 PRHDT, CDR2 FYEKMQ (reference sequence). The CDR3 covers 17 residues. This CDR3 reads CASSLEAGTGVFKGYTF. For the CDR3, the DNA is TGTGCCAGCAGCTTAGAGGCCGGGACAGGCGTCTTCAAGGGCTACACCTTC.

This rearrangement joins TRBV11-2 to TRBJ2-7, with D tentatively TRBD1 or TRBD2 (5 bases each). Germline assignment: CDR1 SGHAT and CDR2 FQNNGV. V lost 4 bases and J lost 2, with 6 bases in between. The CDR3 loop spans 12 amino acids. DNA for the CDR3: TGTGCCAGCAGCTGGGACCCCTACGAGCAGTACTTC. It yields the protein CASSWDPYEQYF. Supplemented by reference TRBV11-2 and TRBJ2-7, the full variable domain reads EAGVAQSPRYKIIEKRQSVAFWCNPISGHATLYWYQQILGQGPKLLIQFQNNGVVDDSQLPKDRFSAERLKGVDSTLKIQPAKLEDSAVYLCASSWDPYEQYFGPGTRLTVT.

The chain uses TRBV5-1 and TRBJ2-7; D gene ambiguous. The germline gives CDR1 SGHRS, CDR2 YFSETQ. Trimming left V 2 bases short and J 1 base short, with 7 bases between. The CDR3 covers 13 residues. The DNA of the CDR3 is TGCGCCAGCAGCTTTCAAAGATCCTACGAGCAGTACTTC. Amino acids: CASSFQRSYEQYF.